This T cell receptor beta chain is drawn from a study of T cell changes during pregnancy in multiple sclerosis (dated by TCRdb to the late 2010s). About the investigation overall: In women with multiple sclerosis, the researchers looked at how the T cell repertoire shifted as pregnancy progressed.

The sample holds one count of this clone. What this receptor recognizes is not known. Base qualities are missing; no much larger clone stands one base away. The library was produced with the immunoSEQ multiplex PCR assay. The source is immuneACCESS, and TCRdb retained only in-frame sequences with V and J called. Part of the clones is not carried over; for the studies checked, unresolved V genes explain less than half of this, and the remainder is unexplained. The sample table shows about 36,000 clones, and roughly 92% are seen once. The leading ten clones occupy about 0.45% of the sample. V is trimmed back by 5 bases and J by 4 bases, and the junction contains 8 bases that no gene match accounts for. In the germline V gene, CDR1 corresponds to SGHNT and CDR2 to YENEEA. The CDR3 has 14 amino acids, counting the end cysteine and phenylalanine. Just the 42-base CDR3 DNA is kept, in frame starting at base 1.

This receptor was identified in a female donor in good health, enrolled as a control in a pregnancy study. The receptor chain draws on TRBV11-3 and TRBJ2-7; 7 central nucleotides agree with TRBD1. This specimen consisted of CD4+ T cells from peripheral blood mononuclear cells, obtained in the third trimester of pregnancy. The CDR3 sequence is CASSPGQNIYEQYF. The DNA is as follows: TGTGCCAGCAGCCCGGGACAGAACATTTACGAGCAGTACTTC.